Listed here is a single TCR beta chain. The target antigen is unknown. The sample belongs to a study of T-cell memory formation after mild COVID-19. Study-level results: Clones contracting over day 15 to 85 were CD4/CD8 balanced, with later expanders leaning CD4+. Among contracting clones, CD4+ were mainly CM/EM and CD8+ enriched in EMRA.

UMIs and sample barcodes were carried by the TCR alpha and TCR beta cDNA libraries that 5'RACE produced using constant-segment primers. TCRdb analysed the 5' RACE reads with MiXCR anew, one entry per CDR3 protein. The data show more than 200,000 distinct CDR3 sequences, 16% seen once. The germline CDR1 and CDR2 sequences are LNHDA and SQIVND (reference sequence). The V end lost 6 bases, the J end lost 3 bases, and 15 bases lay between the germline ends. This CDR3 comprises 14 residues. The sequenced sample consisted of PBMCs or a T cell subset sorted from them (not recorded which). The clonotype comes from a young man who had mild COVID-19 (a few samples of this study predate the infection). Cell type and time point are not known. The chain is built from TRBV19 and TRBJ2-7; D is possibly TRBD2 (6 bases). In nucleotides, the CDR3 is TGTGCCAGTAGCACGAGGGCGGGGTACTACGAGCAGTACTTC. Translating gives CASSTRAGYYEQYF.